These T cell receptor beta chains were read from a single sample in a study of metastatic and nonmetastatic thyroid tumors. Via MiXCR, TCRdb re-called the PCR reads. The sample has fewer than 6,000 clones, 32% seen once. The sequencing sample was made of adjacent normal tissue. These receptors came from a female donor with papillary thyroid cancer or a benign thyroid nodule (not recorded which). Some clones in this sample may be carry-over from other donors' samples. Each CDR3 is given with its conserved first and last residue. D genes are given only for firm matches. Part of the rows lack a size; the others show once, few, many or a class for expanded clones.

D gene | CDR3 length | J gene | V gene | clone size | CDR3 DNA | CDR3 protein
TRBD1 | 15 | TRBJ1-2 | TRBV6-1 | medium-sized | TGTGCCACCCGGACAGGGACGGGGTTAGACTATGGCTACACCTTC | CATRTGTGLDYGYTF
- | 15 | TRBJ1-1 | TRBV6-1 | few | TGTGCCAGCAGCCCCATTTTGGACTTACTCAGGGAAGCTTTCTTT | CASSPILDLLREAFF
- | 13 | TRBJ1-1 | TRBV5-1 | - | TGCGCCAGCAGCTTCGATGGGAACACTGAAGCTTTCTTT | CASSFDGNTEAFF
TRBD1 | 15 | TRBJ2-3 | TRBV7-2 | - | TGTGCCAGCAGCGAAACAGGGGTAAAGACAGATACGCAGTATTTT | CASSETGVKTDTQYF
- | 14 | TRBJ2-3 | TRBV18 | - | TGTGCCAGCCCCCCTATGGGGAGGACAGATACGCAGTATTTT | CASPPMGRTDTQYF
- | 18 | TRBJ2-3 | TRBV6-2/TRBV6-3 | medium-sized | TGTGCCAGCAGTTACGGAGTATTAGCGAGCACTAGCACAGATACGCAGTATTTT | CASSYGVLASTSTDTQYF
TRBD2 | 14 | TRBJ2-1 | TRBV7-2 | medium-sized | TGTGCCAGCAGCCTCGGCGGGAGCTACAATGAGCAGTTCTTC | CASSLGGSYNEQFF
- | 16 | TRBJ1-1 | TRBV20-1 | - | TGCAGTGCTAGAGATCAAGGGCGAGGGAGGCTCACTGAAGCTTTCTTT | CSARDQGRGRLTEAFF
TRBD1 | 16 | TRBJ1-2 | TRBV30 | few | TGTGCCTGGAGGCGTCTCGGGGACAGCGGTAACTATGGCTACACCTTC | CAWRRLGDSGNYGYTF
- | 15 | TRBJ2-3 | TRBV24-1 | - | TGTGCCACCAGTGACCCAAGCTACCTCACAGATACGCAGTATTTT | CATSDPSYLTDTQYF
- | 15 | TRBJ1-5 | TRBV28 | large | TGTGCCAGCAGTTTGACAGCCAGGAACAATCAGCCCCAGCATTTT | CASSLTARNNQPQHF
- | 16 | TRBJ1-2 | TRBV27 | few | TGTGCCAGCAGTTTTTCCGTCCGAGCGATGACGGGTGGCTACACCTTC | CASSFSVRAMTGGYTF
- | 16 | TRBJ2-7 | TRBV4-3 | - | TGCGCCAGCAGCGAAGAGGTACAGCCTGAGGTAGAAGAGCAGTACTTC | CASSEEVQPEVEEQYF
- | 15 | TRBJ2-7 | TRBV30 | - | TGTGCCTGGAGGGAATCTTGGACGGCCCCCTACGAGCAGTACTTC | CAWRESWTAPYEQYF
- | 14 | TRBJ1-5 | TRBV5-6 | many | TGTGCCAGCAGCTGGAGGGGGACTAATCAGCCCCAGCATTTT | CASSWRGTNQPQHF
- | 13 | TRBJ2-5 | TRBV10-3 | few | TGTGCCATCAGAGAACAGGCGACAGAGACCCAGTACTTC | CAIREQATETQYF
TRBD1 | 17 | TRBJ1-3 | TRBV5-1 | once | TGCGCCAGCAGCTTGGTAGTGGCAGGGGGTCCTGGAAACACCATATATTTT | CASSLVVAGGPGNTIYF
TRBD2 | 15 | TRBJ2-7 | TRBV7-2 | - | TGTGCCAGCAGCTATAGCGGGAGGGCCCAGCAAGAGCAGTACTTC | CASSYSGRAQQEQYF
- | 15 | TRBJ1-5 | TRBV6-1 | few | TGTGCCAGCAGTGATCGTAAGGCTGGGGATCAGCCCCAGCATTTT | CASSDRKAGDQPQHF
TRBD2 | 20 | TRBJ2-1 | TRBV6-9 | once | TGTGCCAGCAGTCATCCCGGGACTAGAGGTCAAACCGGAACCTACAATGAGCAGTTCTTC | CASSHPGTRGQTGTYNEQFF
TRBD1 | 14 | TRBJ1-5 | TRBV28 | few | TGTGCCAGCACCTTAGCGAGGGGGCCTCAGCCCCAGCATTTT | CASTLARGPQPQHF
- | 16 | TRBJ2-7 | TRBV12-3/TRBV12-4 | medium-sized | TGTGCCAGCAGTTTATTTAGGGGCAGGAGCTCCTACGAGCAGTACTTC | CASSLFRGRSSYEQYF
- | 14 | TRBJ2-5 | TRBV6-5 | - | TGTGCCAGCAGTTACTCAGGCATACAAGAGACCCAGTACTTC | CASSYSGIQETQYF
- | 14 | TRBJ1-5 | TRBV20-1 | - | TGCAGTGCTGGAGACACCCTTAGCAATCAGCCCCAGCATTTT | CSAGDTLSNQPQHF
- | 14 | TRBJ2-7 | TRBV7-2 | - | TGTGCCAGCAGCCGACCGTCCTCTTCCTCCGAGCAGTACTTC | CASSRPSSSSEQYF
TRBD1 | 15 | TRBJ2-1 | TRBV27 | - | TGTGCCAGCAGCTCTCCGGGACAGGGATACAATGAGCAGTTCTTC | CASSSPGQGYNEQFF
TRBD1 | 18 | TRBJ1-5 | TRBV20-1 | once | TGCAGTGCTAGAGATGGCCCTAGGACAGGGGAGGCCAATCAGCCCCAGCATTTT | CSARDGPRTGEANQPQHF
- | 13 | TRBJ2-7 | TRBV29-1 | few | TGCAGCGTGGCCCCAGGGTCAACCTACGAGCAGTACTTC | CSVAPGSTYEQYF
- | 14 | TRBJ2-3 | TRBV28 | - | TGTGCCAGCAGCGGGGGACCCCACACAGATACGCAGTATTTT | CASSGGPHTDTQYF
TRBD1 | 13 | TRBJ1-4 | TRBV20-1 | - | TGCAGTGCTAGAAGGGGGCTCAATGAAAAACTGTTTTTT | CSARRGLNEKLFF
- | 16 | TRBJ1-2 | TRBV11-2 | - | TGTGCCAGCAGCTTAGGGTGTCATGGGGGGTGCAGGGGCTACACCTTC | CASSLGCHGGCRGYTF
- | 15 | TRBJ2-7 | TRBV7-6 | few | TGTGCCAGCAGCTTAGTTTCGGGTCAGGACTACGAGCAGTACTTC | CASSLVSGQDYEQYF
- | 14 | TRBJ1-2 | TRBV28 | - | TGTGCCAGCAGCCAAGGTGACGGTATCTATGGCTACACCTTC | CASSQGDGIYGYTF
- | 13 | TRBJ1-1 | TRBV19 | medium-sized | TGTGCCAGTAGCCGACAGCCGAACACTGAAGCTTTCTTT | CASSRQPNTEAFF
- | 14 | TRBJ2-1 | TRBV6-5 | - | TGTGCCAGCCGCGCGGGCGGGAAGGTTAATGAGCAGTTCTTC | CASRAGGKVNEQFF
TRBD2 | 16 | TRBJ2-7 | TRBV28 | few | TGTGCCAGCAGTCCCTCCCAGCTAGCGGGACTCTACGAGCAGTACTTC | CASSPSQLAGLYEQYF
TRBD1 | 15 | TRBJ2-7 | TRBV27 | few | TGTGCCAGCAGTCCACGGGGACAGGGGGTCTACGAGCAGTACTTC | CASSPRGQGVYEQYF
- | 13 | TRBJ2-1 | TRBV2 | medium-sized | TGTGCCAGCAGTGAACTTAGCAGCAATGAGCAGTTCTTC | CASSELSSNEQFF
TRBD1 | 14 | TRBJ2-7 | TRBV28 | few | TGTGCCAGCAGTTCCGGACAGGGTTCGTACGAGCAGTACTTC | CASSSGQGSYEQYF
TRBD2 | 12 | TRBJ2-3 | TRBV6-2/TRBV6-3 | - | TGTGCCAGCAGTCGGCCGGGGGGTACGCAGTATTTT | CASSRPGGTQYF